The clone carrying this T cell receptor (beta chain) was observed a handful of times. Its antigen is not identified. These data originate in a study of blood T cells in healthy people across ages. Study-level findings and limits: Observed TCR beta diversity per million T cells went down as age went up. This fall followed a roughly linear course with age.

The use of a sample-barcoded 5' primer and a J-beta primer mix characterized a second PCR of 7 to 11 cycles. Each cDNA molecule was tagged by a template-switch adaptor that had 12 random nucleotides. MiXCR, run by TCRdb on the 5' RACE reads, gives a single entry per CDR3 protein. The sample records about 1 million distinct CDR3 sequences, under 55% being singletons. The sample consisted of blood. This clonotype originated in a woman aged 60 to 75 in good health.

The CDR3 spells CASSYSNRRRIGYTF. The CDR3 DNA is TGTGCCAGCAGTTACTCGAATAGGAGGAGAATAGGCTACACCTTC. The chain combines TRBV6-5 with TRBJ1-2; no reliable D call. The CDR3 spans 15 residues. Germline V gene lookup returns CDR1 MNHEY and CDR2 SVGAGI. The V end was cut by 0 bases, the J end by 8 bases, with 16 bases between.